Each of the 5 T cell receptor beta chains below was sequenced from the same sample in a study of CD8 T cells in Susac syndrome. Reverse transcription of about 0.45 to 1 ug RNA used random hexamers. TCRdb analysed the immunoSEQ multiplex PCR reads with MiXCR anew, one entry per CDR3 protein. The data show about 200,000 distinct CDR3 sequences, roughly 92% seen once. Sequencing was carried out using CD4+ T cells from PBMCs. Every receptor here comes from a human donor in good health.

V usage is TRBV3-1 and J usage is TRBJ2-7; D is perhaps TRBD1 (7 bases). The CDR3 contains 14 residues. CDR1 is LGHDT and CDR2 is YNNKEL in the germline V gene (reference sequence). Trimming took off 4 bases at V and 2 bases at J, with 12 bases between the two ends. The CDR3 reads CASSPGGTAYEQYF. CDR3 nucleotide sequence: TGTGCCAGCAGCCCAGGAGGGACAGCCTACGAGCAGTACTTC.

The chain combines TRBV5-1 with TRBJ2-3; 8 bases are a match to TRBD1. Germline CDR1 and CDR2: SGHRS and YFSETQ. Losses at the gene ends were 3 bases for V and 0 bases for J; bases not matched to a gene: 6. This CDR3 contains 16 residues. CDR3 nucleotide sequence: TGCGCCAGCAGCTCGGGGACAGGAGTTAGCACAGATACGCAGTATTTT. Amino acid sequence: CASSSGTGVSTDTQYF.

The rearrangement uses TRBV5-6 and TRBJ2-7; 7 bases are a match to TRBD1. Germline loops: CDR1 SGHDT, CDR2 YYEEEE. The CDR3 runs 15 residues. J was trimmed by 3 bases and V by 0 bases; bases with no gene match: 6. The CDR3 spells CASSLAGTDYYEQYV. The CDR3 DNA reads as TGTGCCAGCAGCTTGGCCGGGACAGACTACTACGAGCAGTACGTC.

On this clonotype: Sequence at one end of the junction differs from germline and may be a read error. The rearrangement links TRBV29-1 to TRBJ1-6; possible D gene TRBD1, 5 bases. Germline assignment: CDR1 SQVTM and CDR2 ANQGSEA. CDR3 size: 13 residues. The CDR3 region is CSTGGSGNSPLHF. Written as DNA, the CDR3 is TGCAGCACTGGGGGTAGTGGTAATTCCCCCCTCCACTTT.

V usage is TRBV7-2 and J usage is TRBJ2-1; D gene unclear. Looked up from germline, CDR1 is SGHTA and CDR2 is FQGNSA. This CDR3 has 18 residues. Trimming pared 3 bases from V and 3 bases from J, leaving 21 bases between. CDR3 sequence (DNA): TGTGCCAGCAGCTTGGATACCCCCGGGCCAGACTTCTACAATGAGCAGTTCTTC. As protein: CASSLDTPGPDFYNEQFF.